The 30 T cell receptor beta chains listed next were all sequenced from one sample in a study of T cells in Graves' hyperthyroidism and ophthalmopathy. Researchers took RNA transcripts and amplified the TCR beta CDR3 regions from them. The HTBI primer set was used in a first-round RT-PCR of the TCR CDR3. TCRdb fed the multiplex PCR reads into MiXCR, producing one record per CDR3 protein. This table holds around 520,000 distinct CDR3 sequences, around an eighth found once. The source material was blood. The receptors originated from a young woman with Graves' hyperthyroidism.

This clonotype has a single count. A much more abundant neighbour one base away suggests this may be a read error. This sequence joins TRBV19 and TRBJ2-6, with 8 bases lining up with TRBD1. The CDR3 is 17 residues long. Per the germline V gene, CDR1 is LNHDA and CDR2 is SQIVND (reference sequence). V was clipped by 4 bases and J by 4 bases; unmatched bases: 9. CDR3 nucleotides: TGTGCCAGTAGTACAGCAAGGGGACAGGACGGGGCCAACGTCCTGACTTTC. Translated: CASSTARGQDGANVLTF.

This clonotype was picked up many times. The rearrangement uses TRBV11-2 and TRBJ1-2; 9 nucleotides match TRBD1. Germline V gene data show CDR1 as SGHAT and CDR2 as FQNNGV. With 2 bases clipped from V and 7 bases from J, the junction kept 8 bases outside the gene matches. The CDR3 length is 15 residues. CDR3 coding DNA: TGTGCCAGCAGCTTAACTCCTCGGGACAGGGCTGGCTACACCTTC. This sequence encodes CASSLTPRDRAGYTF.

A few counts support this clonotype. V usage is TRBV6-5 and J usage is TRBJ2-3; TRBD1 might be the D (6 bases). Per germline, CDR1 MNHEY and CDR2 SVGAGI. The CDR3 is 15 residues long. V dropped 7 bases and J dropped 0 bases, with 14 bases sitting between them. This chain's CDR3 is CASTTRDKSTDTQYF. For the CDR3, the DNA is TGTGCCAGCACCACCCGGGACAAGAGCACAGATACGCAGTATTTT.

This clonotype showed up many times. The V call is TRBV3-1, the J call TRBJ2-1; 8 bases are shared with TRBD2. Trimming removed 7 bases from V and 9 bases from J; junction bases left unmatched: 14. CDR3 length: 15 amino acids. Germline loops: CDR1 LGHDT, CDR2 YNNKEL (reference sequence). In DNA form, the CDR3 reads TGTGCCAGCACCTCAGCCGGGAGGGCCCTTAGTGAGCAGTTCTTC. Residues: CASTSAGRALSEQFF.

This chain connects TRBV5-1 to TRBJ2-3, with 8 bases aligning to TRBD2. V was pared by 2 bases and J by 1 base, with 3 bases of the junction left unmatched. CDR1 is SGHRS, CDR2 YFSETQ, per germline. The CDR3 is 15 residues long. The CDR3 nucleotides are TGCGCCAGCAGCTTCCTGCGGGAGGGCACAGATACGCAGTATTTT. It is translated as CASSFLREGTDTQYF.

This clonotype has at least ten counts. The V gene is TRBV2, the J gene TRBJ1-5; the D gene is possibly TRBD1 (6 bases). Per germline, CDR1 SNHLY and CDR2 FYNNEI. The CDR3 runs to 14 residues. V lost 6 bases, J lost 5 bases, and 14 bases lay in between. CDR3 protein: CASSLGGVDQPQHF. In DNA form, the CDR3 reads TGTGCCAGCAGCTTAGGGGGAGTTGATCAGCCCCAGCATTTT.

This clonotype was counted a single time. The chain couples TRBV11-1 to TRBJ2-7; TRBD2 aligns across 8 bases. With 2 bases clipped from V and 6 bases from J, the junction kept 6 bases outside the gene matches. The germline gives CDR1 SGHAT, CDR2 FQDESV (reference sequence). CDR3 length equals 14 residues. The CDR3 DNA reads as TGTGCCAGCAGCTTACCGGGAGGGTTGAGCGAGCAGTACTTC. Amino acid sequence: CASSLPGGLSEQYF.

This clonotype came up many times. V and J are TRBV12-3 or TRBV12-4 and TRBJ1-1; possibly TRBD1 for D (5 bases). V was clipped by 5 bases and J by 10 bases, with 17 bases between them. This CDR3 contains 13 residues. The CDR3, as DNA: TGTGCCAGCAGTAAAAGGGGAGAGGGGCGAGCTTTCTTT. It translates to CASSKRGEGRAFF.

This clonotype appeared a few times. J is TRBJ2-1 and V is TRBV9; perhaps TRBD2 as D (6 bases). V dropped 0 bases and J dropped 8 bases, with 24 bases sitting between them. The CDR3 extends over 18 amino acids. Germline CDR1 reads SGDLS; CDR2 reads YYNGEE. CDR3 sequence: CASSVEIGGAVEGDEQFF. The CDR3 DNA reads TGTGCCAGCAGCGTAGAAATCGGTGGAGCGGTGGAGGGTGATGAGCAGTTCTTC.

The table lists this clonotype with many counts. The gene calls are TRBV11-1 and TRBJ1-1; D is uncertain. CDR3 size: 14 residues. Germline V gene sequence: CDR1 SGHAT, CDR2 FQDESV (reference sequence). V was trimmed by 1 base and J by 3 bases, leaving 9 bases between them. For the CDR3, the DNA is TGTGCCAGCAGCTTAGGTCAGTTTTACACTGAAGCTTTCTTT. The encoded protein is CASSLGQFYTEAFF.

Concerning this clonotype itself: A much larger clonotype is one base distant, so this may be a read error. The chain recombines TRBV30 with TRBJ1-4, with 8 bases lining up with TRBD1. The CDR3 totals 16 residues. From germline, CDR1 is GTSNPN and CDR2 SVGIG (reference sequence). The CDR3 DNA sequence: TGTGCCTGGGTTCCGGGACAGGAAGCAACTAATGAAGAACTGTTTTTT. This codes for CAWVPGQEATNEELFF.

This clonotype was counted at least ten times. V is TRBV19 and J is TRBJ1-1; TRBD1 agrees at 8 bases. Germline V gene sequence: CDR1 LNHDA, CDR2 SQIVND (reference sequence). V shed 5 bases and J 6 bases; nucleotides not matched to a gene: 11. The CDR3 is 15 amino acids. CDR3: CASSLQDRVRPEAFF. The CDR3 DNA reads TGTGCCAGTAGTTTACAGGACAGGGTGAGGCCTGAAGCTTTCTTT.

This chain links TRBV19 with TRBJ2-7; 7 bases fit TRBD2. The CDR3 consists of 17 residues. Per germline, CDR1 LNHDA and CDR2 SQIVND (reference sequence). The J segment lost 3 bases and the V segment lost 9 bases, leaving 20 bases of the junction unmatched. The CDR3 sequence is CASPMTSLAPTHYEQYV. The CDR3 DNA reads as TGTGCCAGCCCCATGACTAGCTTAGCCCCTACTCACTACGAGCAGTACGTC.

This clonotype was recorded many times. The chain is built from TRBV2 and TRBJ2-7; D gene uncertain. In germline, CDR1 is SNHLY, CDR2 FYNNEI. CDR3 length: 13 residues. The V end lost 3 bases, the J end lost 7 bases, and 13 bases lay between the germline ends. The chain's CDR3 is CASSERMLGEQYF. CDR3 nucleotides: TGTGCCAGCAGTGAGAGGATGCTGGGGGAGCAGTACTTC.

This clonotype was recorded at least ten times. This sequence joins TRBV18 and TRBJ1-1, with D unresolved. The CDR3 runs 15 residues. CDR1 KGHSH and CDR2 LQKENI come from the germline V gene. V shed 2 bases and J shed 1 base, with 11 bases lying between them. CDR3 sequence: CASSPAAVGNTEAFF. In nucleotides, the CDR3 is TGTGCCAGCTCACCAGCGGCGGTTGGGAACACTGAAGCTTTCTTT.

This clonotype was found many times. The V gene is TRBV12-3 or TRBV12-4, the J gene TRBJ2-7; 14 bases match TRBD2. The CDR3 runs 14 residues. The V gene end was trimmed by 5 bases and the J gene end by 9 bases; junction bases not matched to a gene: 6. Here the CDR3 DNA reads TGTGCCAGCAGTCCGGGGACTAGCGGGAGAGTGCAGTACTTC. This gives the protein CASSPGTSGRVQYF.

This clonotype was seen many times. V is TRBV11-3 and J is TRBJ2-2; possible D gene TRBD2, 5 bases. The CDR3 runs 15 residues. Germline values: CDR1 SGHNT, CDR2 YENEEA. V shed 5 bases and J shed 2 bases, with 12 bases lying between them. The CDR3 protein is CASSVSTGNTGELFF. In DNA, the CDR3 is TGTGCCAGCAGCGTATCGACGGGAAACACCGGGGAGCTGTTTTTT.

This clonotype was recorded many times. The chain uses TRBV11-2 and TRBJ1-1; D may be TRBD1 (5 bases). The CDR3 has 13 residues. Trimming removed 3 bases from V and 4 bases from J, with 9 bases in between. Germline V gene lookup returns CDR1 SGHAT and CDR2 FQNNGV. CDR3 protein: CASSFNRGTEAFF. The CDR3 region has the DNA TGTGCCAGCAGCTTTAATAGGGGCACTGAAGCTTTCTTT.

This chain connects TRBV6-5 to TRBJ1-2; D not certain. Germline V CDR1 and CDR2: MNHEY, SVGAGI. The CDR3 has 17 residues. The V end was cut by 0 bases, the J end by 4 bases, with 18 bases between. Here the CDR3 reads CASSYSTSGMGSYGYTF. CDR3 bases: TGTGCCAGCAGTTACTCGACATCGGGGATGGGAAGCTATGGCTACACCTTC.

The CDR3 protein is CASSLEGQGGYTF. The CDR3, as DNA: TGTGCCAGCAGTTTGGAGGGACAGGGTGGCTACACCTTC. The chain joins TRBV12-3 or TRBV12-4 to TRBJ1-2; TRBD1 agrees at 9 bases. V was pared by 3 bases and J by 7 bases, with 3 bases of the junction left unmatched. The CDR3 totals 13 residues.

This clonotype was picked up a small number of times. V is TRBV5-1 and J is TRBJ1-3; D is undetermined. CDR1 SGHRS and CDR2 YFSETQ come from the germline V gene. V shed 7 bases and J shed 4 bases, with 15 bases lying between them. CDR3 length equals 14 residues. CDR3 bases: TGCGCCAGCGGGCCCCGGCCGTCCGGAAACACCATATATTTT. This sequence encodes CASGPRPSGNTIYF.

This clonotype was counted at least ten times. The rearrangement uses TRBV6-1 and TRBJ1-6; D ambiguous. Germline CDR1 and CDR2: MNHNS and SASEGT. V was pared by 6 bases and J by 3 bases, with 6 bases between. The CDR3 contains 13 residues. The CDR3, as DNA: TGTGCCAGCAGGGAAAGCTATAATTCACCCCTCCACTTT. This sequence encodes CASRESYNSPLHF.

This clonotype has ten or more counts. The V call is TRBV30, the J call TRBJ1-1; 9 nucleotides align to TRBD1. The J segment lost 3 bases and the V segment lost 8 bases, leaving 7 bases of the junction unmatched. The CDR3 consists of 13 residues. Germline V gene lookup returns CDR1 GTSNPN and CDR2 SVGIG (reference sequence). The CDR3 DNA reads TGTGCCAGGGACAGGGTGAGGGACACTGAAGCTTTCTTT. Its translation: CARDRVRDTEAFF.

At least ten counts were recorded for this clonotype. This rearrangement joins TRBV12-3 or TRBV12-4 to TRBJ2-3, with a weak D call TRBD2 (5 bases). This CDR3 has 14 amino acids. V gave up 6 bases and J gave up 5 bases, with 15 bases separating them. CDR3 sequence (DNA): TGTGCCAGCAGACGGGAAAAGGGTGGAGATACGCAGTATTTT. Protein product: CASRREKGGDTQYF.

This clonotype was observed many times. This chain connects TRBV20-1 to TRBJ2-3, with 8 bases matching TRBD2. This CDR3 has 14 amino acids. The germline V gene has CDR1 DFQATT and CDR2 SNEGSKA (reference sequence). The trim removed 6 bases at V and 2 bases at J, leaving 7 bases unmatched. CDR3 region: CSAPLAENTDTQYF. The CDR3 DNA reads TGCAGTGCCCCACTAGCGGAAAACACAGATACGCAGTATTTT.

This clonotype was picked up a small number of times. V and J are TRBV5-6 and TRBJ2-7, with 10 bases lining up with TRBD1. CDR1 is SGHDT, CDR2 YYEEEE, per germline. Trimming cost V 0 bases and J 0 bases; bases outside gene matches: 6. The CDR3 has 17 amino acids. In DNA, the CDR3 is TGTGCCAGCAGCTTGGGGACAGGGGGTGCCATCTCCTACGAGCAGTACTTC. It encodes CASSLGTGGAISYEQYF.

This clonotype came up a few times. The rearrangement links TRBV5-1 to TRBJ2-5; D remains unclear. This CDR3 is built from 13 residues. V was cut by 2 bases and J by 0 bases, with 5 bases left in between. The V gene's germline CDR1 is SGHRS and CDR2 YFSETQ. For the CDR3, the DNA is TGCGCCAGCAGCTTTAAGGACCAAGAGACCCAGTACTTC. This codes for CASSFKDQETQYF.

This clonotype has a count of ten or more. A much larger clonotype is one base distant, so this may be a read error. The CDR3 loop reads CASSLPGQIYGYTF. As DNA, the CDR3 is TGTGCCAGCAGTTTACCGGGACAGATCTATGGCTACACCTTC. This rearrangement joins TRBV12-3 or TRBV12-4 to TRBJ1-2; the match to TRBD1 covers 7 bases. CDR3 length equals 14 residues. V lost 2 bases to trimming and J lost 4 bases; unmatched junction nucleotides: 4.

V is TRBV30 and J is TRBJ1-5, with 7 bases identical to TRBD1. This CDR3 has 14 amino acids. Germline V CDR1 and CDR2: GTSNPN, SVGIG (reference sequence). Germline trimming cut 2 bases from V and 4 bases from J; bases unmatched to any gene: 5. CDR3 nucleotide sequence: TGTGCCTGGAGTAACGACAGGGTGAATCAGCCCCAGCATTTT. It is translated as CAWSNDRVNQPQHF.

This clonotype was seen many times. The CDR3 DNA reads as TGTGCCAGCAGCCCCGGGGGGGGGGCCCCCACTGAAGCTTTCTTT. Translating it yields CASSPGGGAPTEAFF. The chain uses TRBV3-1 and TRBJ1-1; tentatively, D is TRBD1 (6 bases). Per germline, CDR1 LGHDT and CDR2 YNNKEL (reference sequence). The V gene lost 4 bases and the J gene lost 4 bases, with 16 bases spanning the gap. The CDR3 extends over 15 amino acids.